This T cell receptor beta chain stems from a study of cytomegalovirus exposure and HLA in healthy donors. Study outcomes and limitations: Per a later analysis, HLA-associated TCR beta chains showed more clonal expansion than other, equally common TCR beta chains.

Amplification used 60 Vbeta primers and 13 Jbeta primers. The method was immunoSEQ multiplex PCR; TCRdb's version includes in-frame clones alone and lacks a portion of them. Of more than 95,000 clones detected, about 84% appear once; the ten largest clones hold approximately 4%. Concerning this clone: Its antigen is unidentified.

The sequenced sample was PBMCs. This TCR was sampled from a man aged 18 to 30 in good health and CMV-seropositive.

The CDR3 here is CAISGLAGETDTQYF. The CDR3 DNA reads as TGTGCCATCAGTGGGCTAGCGGGGGAAACAGATACGCAGTATTTT. The chain joins TRBV10-3 to TRBJ2-3; 10 bases are shared with TRBD2. Germline trimming cut 4 bases from V and 3 bases from J; bases unmatched to any gene: 4. Germline-derived CDR1 and CDR2 are ENHRY and SYGVKD. The CDR3 has 15 amino acids.